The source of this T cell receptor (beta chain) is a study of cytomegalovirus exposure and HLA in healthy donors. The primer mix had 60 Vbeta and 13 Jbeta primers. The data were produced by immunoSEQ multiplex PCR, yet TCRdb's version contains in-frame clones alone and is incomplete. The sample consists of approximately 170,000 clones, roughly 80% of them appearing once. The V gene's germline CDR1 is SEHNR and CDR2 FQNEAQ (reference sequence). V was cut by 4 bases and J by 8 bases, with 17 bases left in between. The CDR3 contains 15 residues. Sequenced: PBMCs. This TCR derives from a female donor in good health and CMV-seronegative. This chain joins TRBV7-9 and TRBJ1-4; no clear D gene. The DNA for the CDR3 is TGTGCCAGCAGCTCCACACGGGGAAATCGGGAAAAACTGTTTTTT. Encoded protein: CASSSTRGNREKLFF.